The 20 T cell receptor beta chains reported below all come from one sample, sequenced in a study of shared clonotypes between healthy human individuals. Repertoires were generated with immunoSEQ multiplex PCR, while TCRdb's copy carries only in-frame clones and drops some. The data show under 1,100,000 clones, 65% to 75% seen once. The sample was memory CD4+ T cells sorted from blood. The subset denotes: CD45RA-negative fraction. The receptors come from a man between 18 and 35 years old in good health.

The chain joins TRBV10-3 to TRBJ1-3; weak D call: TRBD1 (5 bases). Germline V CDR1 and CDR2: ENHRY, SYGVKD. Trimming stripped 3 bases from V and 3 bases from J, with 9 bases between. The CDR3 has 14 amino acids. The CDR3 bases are TGTGCCATCAGTGAATCGGGGGATGGAAACACCATATATTTT. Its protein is CAISESGDGNTIYF.

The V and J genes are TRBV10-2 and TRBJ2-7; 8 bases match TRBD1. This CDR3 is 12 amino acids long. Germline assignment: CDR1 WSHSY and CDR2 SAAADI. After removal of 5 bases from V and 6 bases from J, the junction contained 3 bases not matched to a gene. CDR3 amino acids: CASSYTGGEQYF. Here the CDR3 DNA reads TGCGCCAGCAGTTATACAGGGGGCGAGCAGTACTTC.

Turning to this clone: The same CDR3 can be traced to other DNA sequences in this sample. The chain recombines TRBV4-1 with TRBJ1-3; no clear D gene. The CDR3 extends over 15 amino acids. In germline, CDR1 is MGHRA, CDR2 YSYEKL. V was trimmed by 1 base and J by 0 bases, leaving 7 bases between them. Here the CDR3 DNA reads TGCGCCAGCAGCCAAGGACCAAGCTCTGGAAACACCATATATTTT. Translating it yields CASSQGPSSGNTIYF.

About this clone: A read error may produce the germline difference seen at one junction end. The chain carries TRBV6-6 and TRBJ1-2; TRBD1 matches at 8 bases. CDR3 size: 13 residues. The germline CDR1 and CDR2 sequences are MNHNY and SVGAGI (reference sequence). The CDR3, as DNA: TGCCAAGCCGGAGGGACAGGAAAATATGGCTACACCTTC. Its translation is CQAGGTGKYGYTF.

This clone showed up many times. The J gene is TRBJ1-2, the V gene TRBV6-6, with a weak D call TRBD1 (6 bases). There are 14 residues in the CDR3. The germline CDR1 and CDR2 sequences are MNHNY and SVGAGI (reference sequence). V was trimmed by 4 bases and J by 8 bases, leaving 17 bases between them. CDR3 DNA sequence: TGTGCCAGCAGTTTCGGAGCAGGGGCGCGCGGCTACACCTTC. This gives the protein CASSFGAGARGYTF.

The CDR3 is CASSLALSLGSQINGYTF. The CDR3 DNA reads TGTGCCAGCAGCTTAGCGCTGAGCTTAGGAAGTCAGATCAATGGCTACACCTTC. The V call is TRBV11-2, the J call TRBJ1-2; no clear D. The CDR3 consists of 18 residues. V was trimmed by 1 base and J by 6 bases, leaving 24 bases between them. Germline V gene sequence: CDR1 SGHAT, CDR2 FQNNGV.

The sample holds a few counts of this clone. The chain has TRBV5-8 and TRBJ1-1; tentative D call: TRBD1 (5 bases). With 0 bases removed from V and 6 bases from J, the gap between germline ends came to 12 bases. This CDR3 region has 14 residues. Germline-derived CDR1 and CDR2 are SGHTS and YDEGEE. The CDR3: CASSLGAGRAEAFF. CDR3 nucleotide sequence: TGTGCCAGCAGCTTGGGGGCAGGGAGAGCTGAAGCTTTCTTT.

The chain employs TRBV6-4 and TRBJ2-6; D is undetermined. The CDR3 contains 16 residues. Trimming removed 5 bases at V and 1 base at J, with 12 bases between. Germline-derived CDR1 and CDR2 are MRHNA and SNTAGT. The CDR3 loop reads CASSPFVGSGANVLTF. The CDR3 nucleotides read TGTGCCAGCAGTCCCTTCGTTGGATCTGGGGCCAACGTCCTGACTTTC.

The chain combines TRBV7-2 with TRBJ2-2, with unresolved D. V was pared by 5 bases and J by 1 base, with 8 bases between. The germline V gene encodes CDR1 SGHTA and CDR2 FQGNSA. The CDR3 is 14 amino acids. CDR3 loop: CASSPRRNTGELFF. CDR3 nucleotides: TGTGCCAGCAGCCCTCGAAGGAACACCGGGGAGCTGTTTTTT. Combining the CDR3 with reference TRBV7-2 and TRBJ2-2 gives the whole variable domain GAGVSQSPSNKVTEKGKDVELRCDPISGHTALYWYRQSLGQGLEFLIYFQGNSAPDKSGLPSDRFSAERTGGSVSTLTIQRTQQEDSAVYLCASSPRRNTGELFFGEGSRLTVL.

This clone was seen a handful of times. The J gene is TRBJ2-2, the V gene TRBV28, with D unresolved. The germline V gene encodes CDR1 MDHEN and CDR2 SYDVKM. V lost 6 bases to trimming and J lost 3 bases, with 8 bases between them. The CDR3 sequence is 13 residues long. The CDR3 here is CASRGADTGELFF. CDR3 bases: TGTGCCAGCAGGGGCGCAGACACCGGGGAGCTGTTTTTT.

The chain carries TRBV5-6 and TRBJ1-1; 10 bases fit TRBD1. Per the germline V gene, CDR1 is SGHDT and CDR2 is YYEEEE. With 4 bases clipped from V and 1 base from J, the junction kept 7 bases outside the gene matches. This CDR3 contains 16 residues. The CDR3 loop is CASSLDRGHRNTEAFF. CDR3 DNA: TGTGCCAGCAGCCTAGACAGGGGGCATCGGAACACTGAAGCTTTCTTT.

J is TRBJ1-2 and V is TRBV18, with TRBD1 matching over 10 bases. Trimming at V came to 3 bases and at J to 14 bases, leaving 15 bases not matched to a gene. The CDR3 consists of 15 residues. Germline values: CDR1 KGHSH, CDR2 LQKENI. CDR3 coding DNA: TGTGCCAGCTCACCGTCCCCGGGACAGGGGTTCACTTGGACCTTC. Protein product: CASSPSPGQGFTWTF.

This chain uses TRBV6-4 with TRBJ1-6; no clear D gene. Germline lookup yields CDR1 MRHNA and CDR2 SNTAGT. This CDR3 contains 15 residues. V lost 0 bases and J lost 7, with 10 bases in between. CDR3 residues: CASSDSTGWNSPLHF. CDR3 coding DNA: TGTGCCAGCAGTGACTCGACTGGGTGGAATTCACCCCTCCACTTT.

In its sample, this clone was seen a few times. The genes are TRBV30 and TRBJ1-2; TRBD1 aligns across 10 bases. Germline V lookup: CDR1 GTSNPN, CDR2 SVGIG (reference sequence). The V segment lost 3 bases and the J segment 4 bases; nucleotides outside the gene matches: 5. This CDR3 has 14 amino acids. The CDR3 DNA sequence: TGTGCCTGGAGACCGGGACAGGGGAGCTATGGCTACACCTTC. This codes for CAWRPGQGSYGYTF.

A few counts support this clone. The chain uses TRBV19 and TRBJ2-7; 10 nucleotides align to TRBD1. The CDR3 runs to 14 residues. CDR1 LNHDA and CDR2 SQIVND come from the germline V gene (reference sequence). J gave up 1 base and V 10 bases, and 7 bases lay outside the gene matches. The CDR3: CATKGQGESYEQYF. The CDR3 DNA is TGTGCCACGAAAGGACAGGGGGAATCCTACGAGCAGTACTTC.

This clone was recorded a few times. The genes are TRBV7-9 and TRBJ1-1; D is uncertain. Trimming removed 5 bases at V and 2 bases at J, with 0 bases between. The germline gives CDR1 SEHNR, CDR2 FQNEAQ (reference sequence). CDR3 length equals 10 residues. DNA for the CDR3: TGTGCCAGCAGCAACACTGAAGCTTTCTTT. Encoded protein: CASSNTEAFF.

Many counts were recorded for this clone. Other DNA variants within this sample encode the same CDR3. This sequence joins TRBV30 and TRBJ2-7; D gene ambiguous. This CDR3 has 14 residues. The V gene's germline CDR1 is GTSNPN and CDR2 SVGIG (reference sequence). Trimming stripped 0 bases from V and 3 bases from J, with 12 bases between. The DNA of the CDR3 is TGTGCCTGGAGTGTACCCATGAAACACTACGAGCAGTACTTC. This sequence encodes CAWSVPMKHYEQYF.

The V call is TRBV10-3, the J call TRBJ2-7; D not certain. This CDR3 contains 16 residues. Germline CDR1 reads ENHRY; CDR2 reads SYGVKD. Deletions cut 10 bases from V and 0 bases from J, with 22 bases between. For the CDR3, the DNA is TGTGCCACCCAGCCACGATTGGCGGAGAGCTCCTACGAGCAGTACTTC. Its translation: CATQPRLAESSYEQYF.

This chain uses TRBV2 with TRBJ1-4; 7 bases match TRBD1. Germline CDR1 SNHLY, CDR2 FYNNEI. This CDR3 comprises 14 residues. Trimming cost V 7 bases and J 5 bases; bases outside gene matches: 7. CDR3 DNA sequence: TGTGCCAGCATGGCGACAGGGATGAATGAAAAACTGTTTTTT. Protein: CASMATGMNEKLFF.

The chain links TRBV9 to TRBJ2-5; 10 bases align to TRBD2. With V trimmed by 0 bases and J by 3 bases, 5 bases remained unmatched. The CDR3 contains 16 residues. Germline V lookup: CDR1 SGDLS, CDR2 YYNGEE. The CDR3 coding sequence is TGTGCCAGCAGCGTAGGAGCTAGCGGGAGCGAAGAGACCCAGTACTTC. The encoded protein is CASSVGASGSEETQYF.